Each of the 21 T cell receptor beta chains below was sequenced from the same sample in a study of response to subunit inactivated influenza vaccine. Using its own MiXCR run on the RT-PCR reads, TCRdb lists one record per CDR3 protein. Of about 520,000 distinct CDR3 sequences in the sample, approximately 7.2% were seen once. This material consisted of PBMCs from blood, taken roughly 24 months after vaccination. These receptors all stem from a man in his fifties or sixties who received an inactivated influenza vaccine.

Details on this clonotype: A much larger clonotype is one base distant, so this may be a read error. The rearrangement joins TRBV4-3 to TRBJ2-3; TRBD2 matches at 7 bases. The germline gives CDR1 LGHNA, CDR2 YSLEER. This CDR3 has 17 amino acids. CDR3 amino acids: CASRQALASGSTDTQYF. CDR3 nucleotides: TGCGCCAGCAGACAAGCATTGGCTAGCGGAAGCACAGATACGCAGTATTTT.

V gene TRBV7-6 combines with J gene TRBJ2-1, with 9 bases fitting TRBD2. V shed 3 bases and J 4 bases; nucleotides not matched to a gene: 7. Germline V gene data show CDR1 as SGHVS and CDR2 as FNYEAQ. This CDR3 spans 16 amino acids. CDR3 sequence reads: CASSLTTSGLYNEQFF. CDR3 nucleotides: TGTGCCAGCAGCTTGACAACTAGCGGGCTTTACAATGAGCAGTTCTTC.

This clonotype was seen ten or more times. This rearrangement joins TRBV9 to TRBJ2-1; D is perhaps TRBD2 (6 bases). The V and J ends lost 0 bases and 2 bases respectively, with 6 bases between them. Germline loops: CDR1 SGDLS, CDR2 YYNGEE. This CDR3 comprises 14 residues. Here the CDR3 reads CASSVAGAYNEQFF. As DNA, the CDR3 is TGTGCCAGCAGCGTAGCGGGGGCCTACAATGAGCAGTTCTTC.

The chain has TRBV4-1 and TRBJ2-7; TRBD2 agrees at 7 bases. Germline CDR1 and CDR2: MGHRA and YSYEKL. Trimming removed 7 bases from V and 5 bases from J; junction bases left unmatched: 14. The CDR3 runs to 15 residues. CDR3 nucleotides: TGCGCCAGCACCGAAAAAATCGGCGGGAGCGACGAGCAGTACTTC. It encodes CASTEKIGGSDEQYF.

In its sample, this clonotype was seen many times. The V call is TRBV20-1, the J call TRBJ2-3; 11 positions agree with TRBD2. This CDR3 comprises 16 residues. The germline V gene has CDR1 DFQATT and CDR2 SNEGSKA (reference sequence). The J segment lost 5 bases and the V segment lost 2 bases, leaving 9 bases of the junction unmatched. The CDR3 nucleotides are TGCAGTGCTAGACCCACTAGCGGGAGAAGAGGAGATACGCAGTATTTT. It encodes CSARPTSGRRGDTQYF.

Only one count was recorded for this clonotype. This chain links TRBV20-1 with TRBJ2-7; 9 bases are shared with TRBD1. The CDR3 is made up of 14 amino acids. J was trimmed by 5 bases and V by 8 bases; bases with no gene match: 13. Germline V CDR1 and CDR2: DFQATT, SNEGSKA (reference sequence). DNA for the CDR3: TGCAGTCCCCTTCCACAGGGGGCGCGAAACGAGCAGTACTTC. This sequence encodes CSPLPQGARNEQYF.

This clonotype was recorded many times. The chain combines TRBV20-1 with TRBJ2-1, with 7 nucleotides matching TRBD2. With V trimmed by 6 bases and J by 2 bases, 10 bases remained unmatched. Germline V CDR1 and CDR2: DFQATT, SNEGSKA (reference sequence). The CDR3 loop spans 15 amino acids. The CDR3 nucleotides are TGCAGTGCACCGAATGTCCTAGCGGCCTACAATGAGCAGTTCTTC. The encoded protein is CSAPNVLAAYNEQFF.

This clonotype was counted between two and nine times. The rearrangement uses TRBV29-1 and TRBJ2-1; D call uncertain. Germline V lookup: CDR1 SQVTM, CDR2 ANQGSEA. The CDR3 is made up of 13 amino acids. Trimming removed 7 bases at V and 0 bases at J, with 10 bases between. The CDR3 loop reads CSAQNPSYNEQFF. The CDR3 DNA reads TGCAGCGCCCAGAATCCCTCCTACAATGAGCAGTTCTTC.

This clonotype has a handful of counts. The rearrangement links TRBV7-3 to TRBJ2-7; 8 nucleotides match TRBD1. This CDR3 is 14 amino acids long. CDR1 and CDR2 (germline): SGHTA, FQGTGA. The V gene end was trimmed by 1 base and the J gene end by 6 bases; junction bases not matched to a gene: 5. CDR3 sequence (DNA): TGTGCCAGCAGCTTAAAACAGGGGGATATCGAGCAGTACTTC. Encoded protein: CASSLKQGDIEQYF.

V gene TRBV12-3 or TRBV12-4 combines with J gene TRBJ2-6; 13 bases align to TRBD2. With V trimmed by 5 bases and J by 0 bases, 10 bases remained unmatched. The length of the CDR3 is 20 residues. The CDR3 sequence: CASSTRLAGGPSSGANVLTF. Here the CDR3 DNA reads TGTGCCAGCAGTACCAGACTAGCGGGGGGACCCAGCTCTGGGGCCAACGTCCTGACTTTC.

V and J are TRBV7-2 and TRBJ1-5, with no clear D. The CDR3 is 16 amino acids. Trimming pared 0 bases from V and 0 bases from J, leaving 9 bases between. Germline V gene data show CDR1 as SGHTA and CDR2 as FQGNSA. DNA for the CDR3: TGTGCCAGCAGCTTAGCGCTGGGATTTAGCAATCAGCCCCAGCATTTT. Protein: CASSLALGFSNQPQHF. Full variable domain (missing parts from reference TRBV7-2 and TRBJ1-5): GAGVSQSPSNKVTEKGKDVELRCDPISGHTALYWYRQSLGQGLEFLIYFQGNSAPDKSGLPSDRFSAERTGGSVSTLTIQRTQQEDSAVYLCASSLALGFSNQPQHFGDGTRLSIL.

In this sample, this clonotype turned up many times. This chain connects TRBV20-1 to TRBJ2-3; D uncertain. In germline, CDR1 is DFQATT, CDR2 SNEGSKA (reference sequence). The CDR3 length is 15 residues. The ends were cut back, 5 bases at V and 2 bases at J, with 17 bases in the middle. The CDR3: CSALLSAGDTDTQYF. The CDR3 nucleotides read TGCAGTGCTCTCCTGTCGGCTGGAGACACAGATACGCAGTATTTT.

This clonotype came up a few times. The V and J genes are TRBV29-1 and TRBJ2-1; TRBD1 matches at 7 bases. In germline, CDR1 is SQVTM, CDR2 ANQGSEA. With V trimmed by 2 bases and J by 7 bases, 8 bases remained unmatched. CDR3 length: 14 amino acids. The CDR3 is CSVERGRMGNEQFF. The CDR3 bases are TGCAGCGTTGAAAGGGGGCGTATGGGGAATGAGCAGTTCTTC.

This clonotype was seen only a few times. This chain connects TRBV20-1 to TRBJ2-5, with 10 bases fitting TRBD2. V gave up 4 bases and J gave up 1 base; unmatched junction bases: 6. This CDR3 has 15 residues. Germline values: CDR1 DFQATT, CDR2 SNEGSKA (reference sequence). DNA for the CDR3: TGCAGTGCTATTAGCGGGGGGACCTCCCAAGAGACCCAGTACTTC. It is translated as CSAISGGTSQETQYF.

The chain uses TRBV19 and TRBJ2-7, with D maybe TRBD2 (6 bases). V was clipped by 3 bases and J by 5 bases, with 23 bases between them. Germline CDR1 LNHDA, CDR2 SQIVND (reference sequence). This CDR3 has 17 residues. CDR3 sequence reads: CASSIAPRRARSDEQYF. The CDR3 nucleotides read TGTGCCAGTAGTATTGCCCCGAGGAGGGCGCGTTCCGACGAGCAGTACTTC.

This clonotype has more than one count but fewer than ten. The chain uses TRBV11-2 and TRBJ2-1; 8 bases fit TRBD2. After removal of 5 bases from V and 8 bases from J, the junction contained 11 bases not matched to a gene. Germline V gene data show CDR1 as SGHAT and CDR2 as FQNNGV. CDR3 length: 15 residues. CDR3 amino acids: CASSPQGLGRDEQFF. DNA for the CDR3: TGTGCCAGCAGCCCGCAGGGACTAGGGCGAGATGAGCAGTTCTTC.

The CDR3 region has the DNA TGTGCCACCAGCAGAGACAGGGGGCGAAACATTCAGTACTTC. Amino acid sequence: CATSRDRGRNIQYF. The chain joins TRBV15 to TRBJ2-4, with 8 bases that match TRBD1. The CDR3 spans 14 residues. Trimming cost V 0 bases and J 6 bases; bases outside gene matches: 1. In germline, CDR1 is LNHNV, CDR2 YYDKDF (reference sequence). The full variable domain, with the rest looked up from reference TRBV15 and TRBJ2-4, is DAMVIQNPRYQVTQFGKPVTLSCSQTLNHNVMYWYQQKSSQAPKLLFHYYDKDFNNEADTPDNFQSRRPNTSFCFLDIRSPGLGDTAMYLCATSRDRGRNIQYFGAGTRLSVL.

The chain combines TRBV12-3 or TRBV12-4 with TRBJ2-7; the match to TRBD1 covers 8 bases. The CDR3 runs to 14 residues. The trim removed 6 bases at V and 4 bases at J, leaving 8 bases unmatched. Here the CDR3 reads CASSLMGQVYEQYF. The CDR3 bases are TGTGCCAGCAGCCTAATGGGACAGGTTTACGAGCAGTACTTC.

The gene calls are TRBV5-1 and TRBJ2-3; D is possibly TRBD2 (7 bases). V lost 4 bases and J lost 4, with 16 bases in between. The CDR3 loop spans 15 amino acids. Per germline, CDR1 SGHRS and CDR2 YFSETQ. The CDR3 DNA is TGCGCCAGCAGCCCTAGGGGGGGCGAATCAGATACGCAGTATTTT. This translates into CASSPRGGESDTQYF.

In its sample, this clonotype was seen a few times. The chain has TRBV5-1 and TRBJ2-4; the match to TRBD1 covers 8 bases. Looked up from germline, CDR1 is SGHRS and CDR2 is YFSETQ. CDR3 length equals 15 residues. V lost 4 bases to trimming and J lost 9 bases; unmatched junction nucleotides: 12. The CDR3 coding sequence is TGCGCCAGCAGCCTGTCGGGCACAACAGGGGGCATTCAGTACTTC. It encodes CASSLSGTTGGIQYF.

The J gene is TRBJ1-6, the V gene TRBV2, with a tentative D call TRBD1 (6 bases). The CDR3 consists of 18 residues. CDR1 is SNHLY, CDR2 FYNNEI, per germline. V was trimmed by 0 bases and J by 5 bases, leaving 17 bases between them. This CDR3 is CASSEALLTGSNNSPLHF. The CDR3 DNA reads as TGTGCCAGCAGTGAAGCGCTTCTGACAGGCTCAAATAATTCACCCCTCCACTTT. Using reference TRBV2 and TRBJ1-6 for the parts outside the CDR3, the full variable domain is EPEVTQTPSHQVTQMGQEVILRCVPISNHLYFYWYRQILGQKVEFLVSFYNNEISEKSEIFDDQFSVERPDGSNFTLKIRSTKLEDSAMYFCASSEALLTGSNNSPLHFGNGTRLTVT.